Listed below are T cell receptor beta chains from one sample, sequenced in a study of post-analysis software for immune sequencing data. TCRdb fed the PCR reads into MiXCR, producing one record per CDR3 protein. Among roughly 800,000 distinct CDR3 sequences listed, about 27% were seen once. Sequencing used blood. The origin of the receptors is a girl aged 5-17 years with multiple sclerosis. Both conserved end residues are part of each CDR3. D genes are given only for firm matches. Rows may omit the clone size; those that give it use once, few, many or a size class.

clone_size j_call v_call d_call cdr3_aa cdr3_nt
- TRBJ1-1 TRBV29-1 - CSVESREGAFF TGCAGCGTTGAGAGTCGGGAGGGAGCTTTCTTT
- TRBJ2-7 TRBV5-1 TRBD1 CASRSGQSYEQYF TGCGCCAGCAGATCGGGACAGTCCTACGAGCAGTACTTC
few TRBJ2-7 TRBV7-9 - CASSLVGYPYEQYF TGTGCCAGCAGCTTAGTGGGGTATCCCTACGAGCAGTACTTC
few TRBJ1-1 TRBV29-1 - CSVVALGTEAFF TGCAGCGTTGTGGCGCTGGGCACTGAAGCTTTCTTT
- TRBJ2-3 TRBV29-1 TRBD1 CSVEDLRTGGFDTQYF TGCAGCGTTGAAGATCTTAGGACAGGGGGCTTCGATACGCAGTATTTT
- TRBJ1-6 TRBV20-1 TRBD1 CSAVNLGQGMRDSPLHF TGCAGTGCTGTAAACCTGGGACAGGGTATGCGAGATTCACCCCTCCACTTT
few TRBJ1-2 TRBV5-1 - CASSLEGFNYGYTF TGCGCCAGCAGCTTGGAGGGCTTTAACTATGGCTACACCTTC
- TRBJ1-1 TRBV10-3 - CAIRGGENTEAFF TGTGCCATCAGGGGAGGGGAGAACACTGAAGCTTTCTTT
few TRBJ2-1 TRBV7-2 - CASRGSVGCNEQFF TGTGCCAGCAGAGGTAGCGTAGGCTGCAATGAGCAGTTCTTC
few TRBJ1-2 TRBV5-1 TRBD1 CASSLLPGGNYGYTF TGCGCCAGCAGCTTGCTTCCAGGGGGCAACTATGGCTACACCTTC
- TRBJ2-7 TRBV20-1 TRBD1 CSASPPGQIYEQYF TGCAGTGCTAGCCCCCCGGGACAGATCTACGAGCAGTACTTC
- TRBJ2-1 TRBV3-1 - CASGVRGQFF TGTGCCAGCGGGGTCAGGGGGCAGTTCTTC
few TRBJ1-4 TRBV27 - CASSLSRGAGEKLFF TGTGCCAGCAGTTTATCGAGGGGGGCAGGGGAAAAACTGTTTTTT
few TRBJ2-1 TRBV28 - CASSWGGGEQFF TGTGCCAGCAGTTGGGGGGGCGGTGAGCAGTTCTTC
- TRBJ2-1 TRBV5-1 TRBD2 CASCTSGYNEQFF TGCGCCAGCTGCACTAGCGGTTACAATGAGCAGTTCTTC
- TRBJ1-1 TRBV20-1 - CSATLEATVNTEAFF TGCAGTGCTACATTAGAAGCCACAGTGAACACTGAAGCTTTCTTT
- TRBJ2-7 TRBV2 TRBD1 CAKAGGQGSYEQYF TGTGCCAAGGCGGGGGGACAGGGGTCCTACGAGCAGTACTTC
- TRBJ1-4 TRBV4-1 - CASSPIPGLLSTNEKLFF TGCGCCAGCAGCCCGATTCCGGGACTCCTATCAACTAATGAAAAACTGTTTTTT
- TRBJ1-2 TRBV6-1 - CASSELNGNYGYTF TGTGCCAGCAGCGAACTGAACGGGAACTATGGCTACACCTTC
- TRBJ2-7 TRBV18 - CASSPTVSSTYEQYF TGTGCCAGCTCACCAACAGTCAGCTCTACCTACGAGCAGTACTTC
few TRBJ1-2 TRBV2 - CASSEMQTANYGYTF TGTGCCAGCAGTGAAATGCAGACAGCTAACTATGGCTACACCTTC
- TRBJ2-7 TRBV20-1 TRBD2 CSARGLAGPHEQYF TGCAGTGCCCGAGGACTAGCGGGACCCCACGAGCAGTACTTC
- TRBJ2-5 TRBV28 - CASSPLMVQETQYF TGTGCCAGCAGTCCTCTGATGGTCCAAGAGACCCAGTACTTC
- TRBJ2-4 TRBV6-2/TRBV6-3 - CASSYRGHLAKNIQYF TGTGCCAGCAGTTACCGGGGACACCTAGCCAAAAACATTCAGTACTTC
- TRBJ1-6 TRBV20-1 - CSAGEGLNSPLHF TGCAGTGCTGGGGAGGGCCTAAATTCACCCCTCCACTTT
- TRBJ1-2 TRBV4-3 TRBD1 CASSQSGTGGAGYGYTF TGCGCCAGCAGCCAATCCGGGACAGGGGGCGCTGGCTATGGCTACACCTTC
few TRBJ1-2 TRBV20-1 - CSARDDYTF TGCAGTGCTAGAGATGACTACACCTTC
- TRBJ2-3 TRBV11-2 TRBD2 CASSWSGRTDTQYF TGTGCCAGCAGCTGGAGCGGGAGAACAGATACGCAGTATTTT
- TRBJ2-2 TRBV9 TRBD2 CASSVTGGRSGELFF TGTGCCAGCAGCGTAACGGGAGGGCGGTCCGGGGAGCTGTTTTTT
- TRBJ2-4 TRBV4-3 - CASSQSLGLLAKNIQYF TGCGCCAGCAGCCAATCGCTGGGTCTTCTAGCCAAAAACATTCAGTACTTC
- TRBJ1-1 TRBV6-1 - CASRRDNGATEAFF TGTGCCAGCAGACGGGACAACGGCGCGACTGAAGCTTTCTTT
- TRBJ2-2 TRBV7-2 - CASSLEFAGELFF TGTGCCAGCAGCTTAGAGTTTGCCGGGGAGCTGTTTTTT
- TRBJ2-7 TRBV7-9 TRBD1 CASRGTDSYEQYF TGTGCCAGCAGGGGGACAGACTCTTACGAGCAGTACTTC
- TRBJ2-1 TRBV5-1 - CASSLDGGSYNEQFF TGCGCCAGCAGCTTGGACGGGGGCTCCTACAATGAGCAGTTCTTC
once TRBJ2-5 TRBV20-1 TRBD2 CSAIAGTSASNEQYF TGCAGTGCCATCGCCGGGACTAGCGCGAGCAATGAGCAGTACTTC
few TRBJ2-1 TRBV7-9 - CASSLLVAHNEQFF TGTGCCAGCAGCTTACTGGTAGCCCACAATGAGCAGTTCTTC